This TCR beta chain emerged from a study of blood T cell repertoires in COVID-19. Study-level background: The origin of the acute and convalescent COVID-19 samples was the United States, Italy and Spain. Sample material is recorded as cDNA or gDNA derived from T cells, B-cell-depleted T cells, or PBMCs.

The count of this clone is one. In the original processing: Reference gene primer amplification gave nucleated cell count estimates. The method was immunoSEQ multiplex PCR; TCRdb's version includes in-frame clones alone and lacks a portion of them. For V, J and clone size, that table is used; D and trimming come from the DNA. Among tens of thousands of clones listed, 80% to 95% were seen once. Germline lookup yields CDR1 LGHDT and CDR2 YNNKEL (reference sequence). This CDR3 comprises 13 residues. The V end was cut by 3 bases, the J end by 4 bases, with 8 bases between. The chain has TRBV3-1 (or the pseudogene TRBV3-2) and TRBJ2-3; no clear D. The sequence was collected from a man aged 55 to 70 with acute or convalescent COVID-19. The sample consisted of peripheral blood. The CDR3 DNA follows: TGTGCCAGCAGCCACCACCAGGCAGATACGCAGTATTTT. Amino acid sequence: CASSHHQADTQYF.